Listed here are 30 T cell receptor beta chains from one sample, sequenced in a study of cytomegalovirus exposure and HLA in healthy donors. With 60 Vbeta and 13 Jbeta primers, the PCR was carried out. Repertoires were generated with immunoSEQ multiplex PCR, while TCRdb's copy carries only in-frame clones and drops some. The table for this sample gives roughly 50,000 clones. Sequencing used PBMCs. The source is a woman between 35 and 50 years old in good health and CMV-seronegative.

CDR3 protein: CASSVGRAGNSPLHF. CDR3 DNA: TGTGCCAGCAGCGTAGGAAGGGCGGGAAATTCACCCCTCCACTTT. The gene calls are TRBV9 and TRBJ1-6, with D hard to call. Germline values: CDR1 SGDLS, CDR2 YYNGEE. The ends were cut back, 0 bases at V and 7 bases at J, with 11 bases in the middle. The CDR3 totals 15 residues.

The chain joins TRBV15 to TRBJ2-5; TRBD2 aligns across 9 bases. This CDR3 has 16 residues. Germline values: CDR1 LNHNV, CDR2 YYDKDF (reference sequence). V lost 0 bases, J lost 5 bases, and 7 bases stayed unmatched. In nucleotides, the CDR3 is TGTGCCACCAGCAGAGAGGGGACTAGCTTTATGGAGACCCAGTACTTC. Translation: CATSREGTSFMETQYF.

The CDR3, as DNA: TGTGCCACCAGCAGAGGCAGAGGTCACACCGGGGAGCTGTTTTTT. It yields the protein CATSRGRGHTGELFF. The genes are TRBV15 and TRBJ2-2; D unresolved. With 1 base removed from V and 3 bases from J, the gap between germline ends came to 9 bases. CDR1 and CDR2 (germline): LNHNV, YYDKDF (reference sequence). The CDR3 totals 15 residues.

The chain uses TRBV5-6 and TRBJ2-1; 12 bases align to TRBD1. From germline, CDR1 is SGHDT and CDR2 YYEEEE. J gave up 7 bases and V 4 bases, and 12 bases lay outside the gene matches. The CDR3 extends over 17 amino acids. CDR3 bases: TGTGCCAGCAGCGATCGTTTAGGGACAGGGGGCCTGAATGAGCAGTTCTTC. This translates into CASSDRLGTGGLNEQFF. Using reference TRBV5-6 and TRBJ2-1 for the parts outside the CDR3, the full variable domain is DAGVTQSPTHLIKTRGQQVTLRCSPKSGHDTVSWYQQALGQGPQFIFQYYEEEERQRGNFPDRFSGHQFPNYSSELNVNALLLGDSALYLCASSDRLGTGGLNEQFFGPGTRLTVL.

V usage is TRBV5-6 and J usage is TRBJ2-6, with a possible D match to TRBD1 (5 bases). The CDR3 runs to 18 residues. Germline loops: CDR1 SGHDT, CDR2 YYEEEE. V was pared by 3 bases and J by 0 bases, with 16 bases between. The CDR3: CASSSLTVLHSGANVLTF. The CDR3 DNA follows: TGTGCCAGCAGCTCCTTGACAGTCCTCCACTCTGGGGCCAACGTCCTGACTTTC. Full variable domain (missing parts from reference TRBV5-6 and TRBJ2-6): DAGVTQSPTHLIKTRGQQVTLRCSPKSGHDTVSWYQQALGQGPQFIFQYYEEEERQRGNFPDRFSGHQFPNYSSELNVNALLLGDSALYLCASSSLTVLHSGANVLTFGAGSRLTVL.

This chain connects TRBV9 to TRBJ2-7; 8 positions agree with TRBD1. This CDR3 spans 14 amino acids. The ends lost 3 bases at V and 0 bases at J; junction bases unmatched: 2. The germline gives CDR1 SGDLS, CDR2 YYNGEE. CDR3 bases: TGTGCCAGCAGCGCAGACAGGGGCTCCTACGAGCAGTACTTC. Amino acid sequence: CASSADRGSYEQYF.

The J gene is TRBJ2-7, the V gene TRBV19; 8 positions match TRBD1. The CDR3 is made up of 15 amino acids. V trimming: 6 bases; J trimming: 2 bases; junction bases outside the gene matches: 9. In germline, CDR1 is LNHDA, CDR2 SQIVND (reference sequence). The CDR3 here is CASRPTGGSPYEQYF. CDR3 in DNA: TGTGCCAGTAGGCCAACAGGGGGTAGTCCCTACGAGCAGTACTTC.

The CDR3 region has the DNA TGTGCCAGCAGCGTTTGGACAGGGGGCTTGGTAAACATTCAGTACTTC. Its protein is CASSVWTGGLVNIQYF. The genes are TRBV9 and TRBJ2-4; 11 bases line up with TRBD1. Germline loops: CDR1 SGDLS, CDR2 YYNGEE. The V and J ends lost 2 bases and 6 bases, in that order; junction bases with no gene match: 7. CDR3 length: 16 amino acids.

The CDR3 DNA reads TGTGCCAGCAGTTACAGTGGTCGGGGCACTGAAGCTTTCTTT. Residues: CASSYSGRGTEAFF. The chain combines TRBV6-7 with TRBJ1-1; unclear D gene. TRBV6-7 is designated an ORF whose function remains uncertain. Trimming took 2 bases from V and 4 from J, leaving 11 bases between them. The CDR3 extends over 14 amino acids.

The chain recombines TRBV9 with TRBJ2-1, with 9 bases identical to TRBD2. This CDR3 is built from 16 residues. Trimming cost V 3 bases and J 0 bases; bases outside gene matches: 4. Germline loops: CDR1 SGDLS, CDR2 YYNGEE. The CDR3 reads CASSELAGHSYNEQFF. As DNA, the CDR3 is TGTGCCAGCAGCGAACTAGCGGGCCACTCCTACAATGAGCAGTTCTTC.

The V gene is TRBV28, the J gene TRBJ1-2; D ambiguous. This CDR3 has 17 amino acids. Deletions cut 3 bases from V and 1 base from J, with 18 bases between. Germline values: CDR1 MDHEN, CDR2 SYDVKM. The CDR3 here is CASSLGGQNLYNYGYTF. DNA of the CDR3: TGTGCCAGCAGTTTGGGCGGGCAGAACCTTTATAACTATGGCTACACCTTC.

This chain uses TRBV9 with TRBJ2-7; 9 bases align to TRBD2. The ends lost 3 bases at V and 1 base at J; junction bases unmatched: 5. The germline gives CDR1 SGDLS, CDR2 YYNGEE. The CDR3 runs to 15 residues. The DNA of the CDR3 is TGTGCCAGCAGCGAAGGACTAGCGCCTTCCTACGAGCAGTACTTC. Amino acids: CASSEGLAPSYEQYF.

The rearrangement uses TRBV5-1 and TRBJ2-3, with TRBD1 matching over 9 bases. V was pared by 5 bases and J by 4 bases, with 5 bases of the junction left unmatched. The CDR3 is 14 residues long. The germline V gene encodes CDR1 SGHRS and CDR2 YFSETQ. In DNA, the CDR3 is TGCGCCAGCAGTCGGGACAGGGCAGCAGATACGCAGTATTTT. Translated, it gives CASSRDRAADTQYF.

This chain joins TRBV9 and TRBJ2-2, with D unresolved. V was shortened by 0 bases and J by 0 bases, with 9 bases between the two germline ends. This CDR3 is 16 amino acids long. CDR1 is SGDLS, CDR2 YYNGEE, per germline. Written as DNA, the CDR3 is TGTGCCAGCAGCGTAGTTGCGGCCTCGAACACCGGGGAGCTGTTTTTT. This encodes CASSVVAASNTGELFF.

This sequence joins TRBV6-1 and TRBJ1-2; TRBD1 is a possible D gene (5 bases). V lost 0 bases, J lost 5 bases, and 10 bases lay in between. Germline-derived CDR1 and CDR2 are MNHNS and SASEGT. The CDR3 runs 14 residues. Here the CDR3 reads CASSEADTSYGYTF. In DNA form, the CDR3 reads TGTGCCAGCAGTGAAGCGGACACGAGTTATGGCTACACCTTC.

The chain couples TRBV9 to TRBJ1-4, with 9 positions matching TRBD1. The CDR3 sequence is 14 residues long. After removal of 4 bases from V and 13 bases from J, the junction contained 11 bases not matched to a gene. Germline V CDR1 and CDR2: SGDLS, YYNGEE. The CDR3 sequence: CASSPWDRDEGLFF. The CDR3 DNA reads as TGTGCCAGCAGCCCATGGGACAGGGATGAAGGACTGTTTTTT.

The chain employs TRBV11-3 and TRBJ2-2; 10 nucleotides agree with TRBD1. With 5 bases clipped from V and 5 bases from J, the junction kept 8 bases outside the gene matches. The CDR3 consists of 16 residues. The V gene's germline CDR1 is SGHNT and CDR2 YENEEA. CDR3: CASSLRTGGKTGELFF. Written as DNA, the CDR3 is TGTGCCAGCAGCCTGAGGACAGGGGGAAAAACCGGGGAGCTGTTTTTT.

The chain combines TRBV28 with TRBJ2-1, with TRBD2 matching over 8 bases. The J segment lost 0 bases and the V segment lost 8 bases, leaving 9 bases of the junction unmatched. CDR1 and CDR2 from the germline V gene are MDHEN and SYDVKM. The CDR3 spans 16 residues. The CDR3: CASPPSGRRSYNEQFF. CDR3 DNA sequence: TGTGCCAGCCCTCCTAGCGGGCGACGCTCCTACAATGAGCAGTTCTTC.

A word on this clone: Other DNA variants within this sample encode the same CDR3. The rearrangement joins TRBV29-1 to TRBJ1-1, with D tentatively TRBD1 (5 bases). V dropped 6 bases and J dropped 3 bases, with 17 bases sitting between them. Germline lookup yields CDR1 SQVTM and CDR2 ANQGSEA. The CDR3 has 14 residues. The CDR3 DNA sequence: TGCAGCGTCCCAGCGGGCAGGGTCCACACTGAAGCTTTCTTT. Its protein is CSVPAGRVHTEAFF.

V and J are TRBV30 and TRBJ1-5; TRBD1 matches 7 bases. V shed 3 bases, J shed 6 bases, and the junction held 2 bases outside the gene matches. CDR3 length: 12 residues. The germline V gene has CDR1 GTSNPN and CDR2 SVGIG (reference sequence). The CDR3 region is CAWSDRVQPQHF. In DNA form, the CDR3 reads TGTGCCTGGAGCGACAGGGTTCAGCCCCAGCATTTT.

The V and J genes are TRBV29-1 and TRBJ2-7; 7 bases are shared with TRBD1. CDR3 length: 13 residues. Germline V gene data show CDR1 as SQVTM and CDR2 as ANQGSEA. V lost 2 bases to trimming and J lost 2 bases; unmatched junction nucleotides: 3. The CDR3 region is CSVERTGPYEQYF. The CDR3 nucleotides are TGCAGCGTTGAAAGGACAGGTCCCTACGAGCAGTACTTC.

The V gene is TRBV7-2, the J gene TRBJ1-1, with D uncertain. Trimming stripped 0 bases from V and 5 bases from J, with 7 bases between. Germline CDR1 reads SGHTA; CDR2 reads FQGNSA. CDR3 length: 13 residues. Here the CDR3 reads CASSLARVTEAFF. In nucleotides, the CDR3 is TGTGCCAGCAGCTTAGCGAGGGTAACTGAAGCTTTCTTT.

CDR3 bases: TGTGCCAGCAGCAAGTGGAGCACTGAAGCTTTCTTT. Protein sequence: CASSKWSTEAFF. The chain has TRBV5-6 and TRBJ1-1; D is unresolved. Germline V lookup: CDR1 SGHDT, CDR2 YYEEEE. V was shortened by 4 bases and J by 4 bases, with 8 bases between the two germline ends. The CDR3 has 12 amino acids.

V gene TRBV4-2 combines with J gene TRBJ2-3; 9 bases are a match to TRBD2. Trimming took 4 bases from V and 2 from J; bases not matched to a gene: 4. There are 15 residues in the CDR3. Germline V CDR1 and CDR2: LGHNA, YNFKEQ. The DNA for the CDR3 is TGTGCCAGCAGCCCGCTAGCGGGGCACACAGATACGCAGTATTTT. It codes for CASSPLAGHTDTQYF.

The chain employs TRBV11-2 and TRBJ1-1; D is ambiguous. Trimming took off 7 bases at V and 4 bases at J, with 13 bases between the two ends. The CDR3 loop spans 13 amino acids. Germline V gene sequence: CDR1 SGHAT, CDR2 FQNNGV. This CDR3 is CASTDLRGTEAFF. CDR3 nucleotides: TGTGCCAGCACGGATCTACGCGGCACTGAAGCTTTCTTT. Complete variable domain (other parts from reference TRBV11-2 and TRBJ1-1): EAGVAQSPRYKIIEKRQSVAFWCNPISGHATLYWYQQILGQGPKLLIQFQNNGVVDDSQLPKDRFSAERLKGVDSTLKIQPAKLEDSAVYLCASTDLRGTEAFFGQGTRLTVV.

The chain carries TRBV9 and TRBJ1-6; 8 bases map to TRBD1. The V gene's germline CDR1 is SGDLS and CDR2 YYNGEE. The CDR3 has 14 residues. The J segment lost 7 bases and the V segment lost 3 bases, leaving 3 bases of the junction unmatched. The CDR3 sequence: CASSETGANSPLHF. The CDR3 nucleotides read TGTGCCAGCAGCGAGACAGGGGCGAATTCACCCCTCCACTTT.

The CDR3 loop is CASSLDGTGVGEQYF. The CDR3, as DNA: TGTGCCAGCAGCTTGGACGGGACAGGGGTGGGGGAGCAGTACTTC. The chain uses TRBV5-8 and TRBJ2-7; 10 bases map to TRBD1. In germline, CDR1 is SGHTS, CDR2 YDEGEE. CDR3 size: 15 residues. Unmatched junction bases numbered 7, after V lost 0 bases and J lost 7 bases.

This clone ranks as medium-sized (0.01 to 0.1%) in terms of frequency. V and J are TRBV7-9 and TRBJ1-5; D ambiguous. Per the germline V gene, CDR1 is SEHNR and CDR2 is FQNEAQ (reference sequence). Trimming stripped 1 base from V and 4 bases from J, with 5 bases between. The CDR3 runs to 13 residues. The CDR3 protein is CASSLVSNQPQHF. The CDR3 DNA reads as TGTGCCAGCAGCTTAGTCAGTAATCAGCCCCAGCATTTT.

The V gene is TRBV7-9, the J gene TRBJ1-4; no clear D gene. Trimming cost V 5 bases and J 8 bases, with 15 bases left between them. The CDR3 sequence is 14 residues long. CDR1 SEHNR and CDR2 FQNEAQ come from the germline V gene (reference sequence). The CDR3 bases are TGTGCCAGCAGCCGGGCCCTAAGCGGGGAAAAACTGTTTTTT. Translated, it gives CASSRALSGEKLFF.

The chain links TRBV28 to TRBJ2-7; D is ambiguous. This CDR3 has 15 residues. The germline V gene encodes CDR1 MDHEN and CDR2 SYDVKM. V was cut by 6 bases and J by 0 bases, with 15 bases left in between. The CDR3 DNA is TGTGCCAGCAGCCCTCGAGAGTGGTCCTCCTACGAGCAGTACTTC. It yields the protein CASSPREWSSYEQYF. Full variable domain (remainder filled in from reference TRBV28 and TRBJ2-7): DVKVTQSSRYLVKRTGEKVFLECVQDMDHENMFWYRQDPGLGLRLIYFSYDVKMKEKGDIPEGYSVSREKKERFSLILESASTNQTSMYLCASSPREWSSYEQYFGPGTRLTVT.